This TCR beta chain was documented in a study of T cell responses to AZD1222 COVID-19 vaccine. Study outcomes and limitations: Baseline seropositivity characterized only six AZD1222 recipients.

Note on this clone: Its specificity is unknown.

Sequenced by immunoSEQ multiplex PCR; TCRdb stores in-frame clones only, minus some. The sample lists tens of thousands of clones; 70% to 90% were seen once. The CDR3 totals 18 residues. Trimming took 4 bases from V and 3 from J; bases not matched to a gene: 15. Germline V CDR1 and CDR2: MRHNA, SNTAGT. The chain carries TRBV6-4 and TRBJ2-1, with TRBD2 matching 7 bases. Here the sequenced sample was peripheral blood, taken on day 0 of AZD1222 vaccination. The receptor comes from an adult in good health. The CDR3 protein is CASSVLYRPSGHYNEQFF. The CDR3 region has the DNA TGTGCCAGCAGTGTCCTCTATAGGCCTAGCGGACACTACAATGAGCAGTTCTTC.